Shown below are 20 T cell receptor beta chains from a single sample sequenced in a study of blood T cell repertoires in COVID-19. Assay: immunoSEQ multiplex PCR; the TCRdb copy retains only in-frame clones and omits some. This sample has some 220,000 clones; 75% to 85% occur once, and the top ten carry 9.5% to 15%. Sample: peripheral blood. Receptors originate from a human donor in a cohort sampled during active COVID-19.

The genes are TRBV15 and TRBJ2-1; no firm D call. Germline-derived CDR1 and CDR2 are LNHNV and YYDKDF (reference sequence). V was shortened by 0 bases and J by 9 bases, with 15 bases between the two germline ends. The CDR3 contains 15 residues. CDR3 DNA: TGTGCCACCAGCAGAGAGATCCGGGTCCTGGGTGAGCAGTTCTTC. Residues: CATSREIRVLGEQFF.

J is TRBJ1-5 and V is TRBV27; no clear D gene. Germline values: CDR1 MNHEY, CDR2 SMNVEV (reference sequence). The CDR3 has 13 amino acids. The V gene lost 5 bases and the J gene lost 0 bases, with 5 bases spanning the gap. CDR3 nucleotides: TGTGCCAGCAGTCCCTATAGCAATCAGCCCCAGCATTTT. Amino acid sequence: CASSPYSNQPQHF.

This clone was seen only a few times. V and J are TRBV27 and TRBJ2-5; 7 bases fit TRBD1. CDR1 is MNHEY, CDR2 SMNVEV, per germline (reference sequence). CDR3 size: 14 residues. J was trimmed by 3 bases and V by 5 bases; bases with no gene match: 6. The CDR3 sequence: CASSPRDRKETQYF. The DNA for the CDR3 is TGTGCCAGCAGTCCCCGGGACAGAAAAGAGACCCAGTACTTC.

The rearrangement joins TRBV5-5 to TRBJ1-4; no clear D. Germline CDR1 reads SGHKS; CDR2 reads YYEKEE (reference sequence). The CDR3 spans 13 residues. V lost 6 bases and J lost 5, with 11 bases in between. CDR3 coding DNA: TGTGCCAGCACACCCCGACAAAATGAAAAACTGTTTTTT. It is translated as CASTPRQNEKLFF.

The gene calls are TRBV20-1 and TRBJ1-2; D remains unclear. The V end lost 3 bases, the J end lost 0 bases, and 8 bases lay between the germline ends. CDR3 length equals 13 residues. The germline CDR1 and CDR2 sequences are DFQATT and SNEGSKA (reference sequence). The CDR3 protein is CSASSTTNYGYTF. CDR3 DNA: TGCAGTGCTAGTTCTACCACTAACTATGGCTACACCTTC.

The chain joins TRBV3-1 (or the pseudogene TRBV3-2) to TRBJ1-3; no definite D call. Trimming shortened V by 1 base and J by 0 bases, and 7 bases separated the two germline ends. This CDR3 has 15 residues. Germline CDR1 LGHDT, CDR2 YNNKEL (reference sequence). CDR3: CASSQARSSGNTIYF. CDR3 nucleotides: TGTGCCAGCAGCCAAGCGCGGAGCTCTGGAAACACCATATATTTT.

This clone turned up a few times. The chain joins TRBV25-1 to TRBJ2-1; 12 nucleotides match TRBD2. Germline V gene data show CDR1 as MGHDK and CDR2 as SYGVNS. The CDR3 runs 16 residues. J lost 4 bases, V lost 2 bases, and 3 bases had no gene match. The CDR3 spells CASSEQLAGGYNEQFF. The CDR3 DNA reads TGTGCCAGCAGTGAACAACTAGCGGGAGGATACAATGAGCAGTTCTTC.

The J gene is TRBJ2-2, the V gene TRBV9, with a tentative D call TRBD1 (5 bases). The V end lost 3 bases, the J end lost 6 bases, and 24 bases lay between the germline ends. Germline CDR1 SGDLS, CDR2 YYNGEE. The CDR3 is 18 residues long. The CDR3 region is CASSALPKGRVISGELFF. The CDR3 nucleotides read TGTGCCAGCAGCGCCTTACCCAAGGGCAGGGTGATATCCGGGGAGCTGTTTTTT.

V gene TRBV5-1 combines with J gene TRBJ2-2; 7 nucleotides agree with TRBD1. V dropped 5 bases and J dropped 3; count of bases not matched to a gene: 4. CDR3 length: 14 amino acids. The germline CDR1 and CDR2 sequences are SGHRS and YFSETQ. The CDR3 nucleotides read TGCGCCAGCAGTACAGGGGTCGACACCGGGGAGCTGTTTTTT. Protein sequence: CASSTGVDTGELFF.

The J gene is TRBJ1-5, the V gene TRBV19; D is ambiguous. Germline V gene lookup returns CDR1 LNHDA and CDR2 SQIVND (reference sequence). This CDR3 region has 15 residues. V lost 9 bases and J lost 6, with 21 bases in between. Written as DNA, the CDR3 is TGTGCCAGCTTTGGTCCTGGGCTGCCAGGTCAGCCCCAGCATTTT. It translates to CASFGPGLPGQPQHF.

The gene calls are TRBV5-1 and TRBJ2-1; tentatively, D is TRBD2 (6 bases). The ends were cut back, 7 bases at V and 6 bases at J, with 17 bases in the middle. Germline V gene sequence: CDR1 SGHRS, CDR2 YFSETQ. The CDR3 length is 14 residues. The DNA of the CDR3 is TGCGCCAGCCGACCGGAGCCGGAGGGCAATGAGCAGTTCTTC. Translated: CASRPEPEGNEQFF.

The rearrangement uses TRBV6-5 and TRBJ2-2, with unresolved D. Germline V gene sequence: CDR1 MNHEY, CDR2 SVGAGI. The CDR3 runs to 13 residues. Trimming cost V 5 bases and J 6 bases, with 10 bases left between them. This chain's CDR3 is CASSPPLAGELFF. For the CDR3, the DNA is TGTGCCAGCAGTCCCCCCCTCGCCGGGGAGCTGTTTTTT.

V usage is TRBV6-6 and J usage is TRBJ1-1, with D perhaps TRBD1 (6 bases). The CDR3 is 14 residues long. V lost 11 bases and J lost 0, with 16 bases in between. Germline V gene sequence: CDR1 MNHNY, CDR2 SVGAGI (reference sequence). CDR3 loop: CALTRGAMNTEAFF. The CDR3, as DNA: TGTGCCCTCACCCGGGGGGCGATGAACACTGAAGCTTTCTTT.

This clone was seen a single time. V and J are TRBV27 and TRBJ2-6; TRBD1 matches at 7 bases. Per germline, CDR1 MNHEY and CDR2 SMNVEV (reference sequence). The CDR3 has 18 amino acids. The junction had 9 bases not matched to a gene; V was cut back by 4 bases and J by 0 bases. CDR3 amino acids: CASSWGPDRDSGANVLTF. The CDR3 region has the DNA TGTGCCAGCAGTTGGGGGCCTGACAGGGACTCTGGGGCCAACGTCCTGACTTTC.

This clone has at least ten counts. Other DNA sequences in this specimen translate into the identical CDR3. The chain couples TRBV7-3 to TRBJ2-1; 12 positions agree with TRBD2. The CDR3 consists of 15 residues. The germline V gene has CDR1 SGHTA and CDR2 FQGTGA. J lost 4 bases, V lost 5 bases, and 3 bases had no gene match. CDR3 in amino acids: CASSRGLAGYNEQFF. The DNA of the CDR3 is TGTGCCAGCAGCAGAGGACTAGCGGGGTACAATGAGCAGTTCTTC.

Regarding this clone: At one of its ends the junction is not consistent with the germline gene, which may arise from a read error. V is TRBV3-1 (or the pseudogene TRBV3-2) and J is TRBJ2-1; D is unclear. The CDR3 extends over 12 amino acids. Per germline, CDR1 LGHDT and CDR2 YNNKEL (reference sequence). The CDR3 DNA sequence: TGTGCCAGCAGCCAAATTGAGGAGCGTCTGGTCTTC. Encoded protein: CASSQIEERLVF.

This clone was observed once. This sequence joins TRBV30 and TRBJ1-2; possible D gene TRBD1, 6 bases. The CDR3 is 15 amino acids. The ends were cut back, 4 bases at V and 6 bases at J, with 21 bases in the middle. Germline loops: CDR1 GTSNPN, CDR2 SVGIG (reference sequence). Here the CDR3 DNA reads TGTGCCTGGACCCAAGGGGGGGGCCCGGACGATGGCTACACCTTC. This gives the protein CAWTQGGGPDDGYTF.

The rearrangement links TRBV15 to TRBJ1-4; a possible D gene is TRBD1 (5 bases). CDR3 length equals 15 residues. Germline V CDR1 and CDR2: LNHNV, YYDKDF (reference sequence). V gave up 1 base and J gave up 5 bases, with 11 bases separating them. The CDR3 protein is CATSRAGGGNEKLFF. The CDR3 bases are TGTGCCACCAGCAGAGCGGGGGGAGGGAATGAAAAACTGTTTTTT.

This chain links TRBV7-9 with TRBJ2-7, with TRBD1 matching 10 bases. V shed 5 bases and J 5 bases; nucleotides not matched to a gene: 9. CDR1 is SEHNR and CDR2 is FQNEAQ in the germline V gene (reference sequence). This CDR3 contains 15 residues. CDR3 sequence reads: CASSPRTGGSDEQYF. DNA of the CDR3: TGTGCCAGCAGCCCACGGACAGGGGGGAGCGACGAGCAGTACTTC.

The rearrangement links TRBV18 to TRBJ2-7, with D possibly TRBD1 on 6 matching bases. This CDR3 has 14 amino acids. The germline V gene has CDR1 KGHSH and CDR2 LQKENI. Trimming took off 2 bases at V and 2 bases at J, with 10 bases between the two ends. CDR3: CASSPAQGPYEQYF. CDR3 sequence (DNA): TGTGCCAGCTCACCAGCACAGGGCCCCTACGAGCAGTACTTC.